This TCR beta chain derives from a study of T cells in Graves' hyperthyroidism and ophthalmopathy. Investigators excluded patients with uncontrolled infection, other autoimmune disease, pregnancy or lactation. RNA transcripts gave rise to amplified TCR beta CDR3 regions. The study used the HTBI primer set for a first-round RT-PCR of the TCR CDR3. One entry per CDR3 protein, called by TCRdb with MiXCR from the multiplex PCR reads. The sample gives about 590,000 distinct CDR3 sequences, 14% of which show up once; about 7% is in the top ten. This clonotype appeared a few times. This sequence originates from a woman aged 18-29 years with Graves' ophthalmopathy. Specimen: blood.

CDR3 residues: CATSDLDRAHGYTF. CDR3 nucleotide sequence: TGTGCCACCAGTGATTTGGACAGGGCCCATGGCTACACCTTC. The chain uses TRBV24-1 and TRBJ1-2; 7 bases agree with TRBD1. The CDR3 covers 14 residues. Germline assignment: CDR1 KGHDR and CDR2 SFDVKD. V trimming: 0 bases; J trimming: 6 bases; junction bases outside the gene matches: 3.